This note documents a single TCR beta chain sequence. This specimen comes from a study of beta chain features in type 1 diabetes. Isolated RNA was reverse transcribed in full, so expressed TCRB transcripts were sequenced. The protocol was immunoSEQ multiplex PCR, while the TCRdb copy is restricted to in-frame clones and leaves out a portion. The sample contains about 150,000 clones, around 10% of which appear only once. The length of the CDR3 is 13 residues. Trimming took 4 bases from V and 1 from J, leaving 10 bases between them. CDR1 and CDR2 from the germline V gene are SQVTM and ANQGSEA. Sequencing was carried out using central memory CD4+ T cells from blood. V gene TRBV29-1 combines with J gene TRBJ1-1; D uncertain. The TCR was taken from a man between 18 and 35 years old in good health. CDR3 sequence reads: CSVVGFPNTEAFF. The CDR3 DNA follows: TGCAGCGTTGTGGGGTTTCCGAACACTGAAGCTTTCTTT. The entire variable domain, with the rest obtained from reference TRBV29-1 and TRBJ1-1, is as follows: SAVISQKPSRDICQRGTSLTIQCQVDSQVTMMFWYRQQPGQSLTLIATANQGSEATYESGFVIDKFPISRPNLTFSTLTVSNMSPEDSSIYLCSVVGFPNTEAFFGQGTRLTVV.